This T cell receptor (beta chain) was sequenced for a study of beta chain features in type 1 diabetes. Study-level findings and limits: The study found moderately but significantly shorter TCRB CDR3s in all four CD4+ subsets of Type 1 diabetes patients. cDNA-based sequencing might over-represent cells highly expressing TCR. The naive, central memory and Treg TCRB repertoires showed an apparent similarity that was greater among patients than among healthy donors.

Every bit of the isolated RNA underwent reverse transcription, so sequencing read expressed TCRB transcripts. Clones were sequenced by immunoSEQ multiplex PCR, and TCRdb holds only the in-frame ones, with some missing. The sample has over 120,000 clones, about 13% seen once. Germline trimming cut 5 bases from V and 6 bases from J; bases unmatched to any gene: 13. Germline lookup yields CDR1 SGHRS and CDR2 YFSETQ. This CDR3 has 15 amino acids. This clone was observed a few times. The antigen is not known. Cell sorting via CD45RO/CCR7/CD25/CD127/CD95/CD27 was performed to obtain CD4+ naive, central memory, regulatory and stem cell-like memory cells.

The chain links TRBV5-1 to TRBJ1-1; TRBD1 agrees at 7 bases. This receptor was taken from a man between 18 and 29 years old with type 1 diabetes. The specimen was central memory CD4+ T cells from blood. The CDR3: CASRTDDRAWAEAFF. The CDR3 DNA follows: TGCGCCAGCAGGACCGACGACAGGGCCTGGGCTGAAGCTTTCTTT.